This record looks at one T cell receptor beta chain sequence and its context. The use of a sample-barcoded 5' primer and a J-beta primer mix characterized a second PCR of about 7 to 12 cycles. TCRdb re-derived calls from the 5' RACE reads in MiXCR, one entry per CDR3 protein. Here the sample spans almost 550,000 distinct CDR3 sequences, around 24% being singletons. The CDR3 is 16 residues long. Per germline, CDR1 DFQATT and CDR2 SNEGSKA (reference sequence). Trimming took 3 bases from V and 5 from J; bases not matched to a gene: 9. This sample is part of a study of blood T cells in healthy people across ages. This same sample was also taken into another study, of T cells of mothers and their children. From that study: Extraction yielded RNA that went, in full, into cDNA synthesis at about 1.6 ug per 15 ul. No clones detected were persistent microchimeric T cell clones.

This chain connects TRBV20-1 to TRBJ2-1; 11 positions match TRBD2. The TCR was taken from a boy aged 10-17 years in good health. Source material: blood. The CDR3 loop reads CSASPLSGRAHNEQFF. The CDR3 region has the DNA TGCAGTGCTAGCCCCCTTAGCGGGAGGGCTCACAATGAGCAGTTCTTC.